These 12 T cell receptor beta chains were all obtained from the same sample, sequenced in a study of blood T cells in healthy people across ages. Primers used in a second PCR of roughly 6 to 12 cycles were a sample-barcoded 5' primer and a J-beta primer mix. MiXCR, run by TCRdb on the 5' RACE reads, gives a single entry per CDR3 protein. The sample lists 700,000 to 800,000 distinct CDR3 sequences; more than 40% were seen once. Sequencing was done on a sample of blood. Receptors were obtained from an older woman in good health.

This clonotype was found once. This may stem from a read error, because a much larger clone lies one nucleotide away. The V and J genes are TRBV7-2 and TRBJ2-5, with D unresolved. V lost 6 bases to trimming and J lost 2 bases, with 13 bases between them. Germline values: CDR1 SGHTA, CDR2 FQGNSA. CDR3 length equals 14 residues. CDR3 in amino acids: CASRRSSPQETQYF. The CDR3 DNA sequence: TGTGCCAGCAGGCGGTCCTCCCCTCAAGAGACCCAGTACTTC.

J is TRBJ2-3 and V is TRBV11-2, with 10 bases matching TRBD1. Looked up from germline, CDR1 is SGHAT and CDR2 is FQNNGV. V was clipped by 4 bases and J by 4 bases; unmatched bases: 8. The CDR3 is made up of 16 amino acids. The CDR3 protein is CASSYPTGGIADTQYF. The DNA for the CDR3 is TGTGCCAGCAGCTACCCGACAGGGGGCATCGCAGATACGCAGTATTTT.

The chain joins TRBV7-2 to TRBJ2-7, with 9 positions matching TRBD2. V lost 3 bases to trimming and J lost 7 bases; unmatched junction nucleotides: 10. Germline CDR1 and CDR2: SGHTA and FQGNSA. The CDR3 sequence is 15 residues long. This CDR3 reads CASSLGLASTNEQYF. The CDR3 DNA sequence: TGTGCCAGCAGCTTGGGACTAGCATCCACCAATGAGCAGTACTTC.

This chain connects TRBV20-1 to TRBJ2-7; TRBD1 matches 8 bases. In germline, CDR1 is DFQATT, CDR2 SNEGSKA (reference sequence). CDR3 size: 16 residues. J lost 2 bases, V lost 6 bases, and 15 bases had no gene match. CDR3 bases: TGCAGTGCCACAGAGTCCCCGGGACAGGACCCCTACGAGCAGTACTTC. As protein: CSATESPGQDPYEQYF.

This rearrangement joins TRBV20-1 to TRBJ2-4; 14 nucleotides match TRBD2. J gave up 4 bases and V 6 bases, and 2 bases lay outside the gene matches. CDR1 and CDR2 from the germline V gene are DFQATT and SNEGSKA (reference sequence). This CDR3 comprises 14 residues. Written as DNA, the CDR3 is TGCAGTGCAAGACTAGCGGGAGGGAAAAACATTCAGTACTTC. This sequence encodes CSARLAGGKNIQYF.

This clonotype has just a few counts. CDR3 sequence (DNA): TGCAGTGCTCCGCATAGCGGGGGGCTCCACAATGAGCAGTTCTTC. The encoded protein is CSAPHSGGLHNEQFF. The chain recombines TRBV20-1 with TRBJ2-1, with 10 bases that match TRBD2. The J segment lost 5 bases and the V segment lost 5 bases, leaving 9 bases of the junction unmatched. The CDR3 runs 15 residues. Germline V gene lookup returns CDR1 DFQATT and CDR2 SNEGSKA (reference sequence).

The CDR3 DNA reads TGCAGTGCTAGAGTCTGGGATACCACAGATACGCAGTATTTT. Translating gives CSARVWDTTDTQYF. J is TRBJ2-3 and V is TRBV20-1; D is unresolved. Trimming removed 1 base at V and 2 bases at J, with 10 bases between. The CDR3 length is 14 residues. CDR1 DFQATT and CDR2 SNEGSKA come from the germline V gene (reference sequence).

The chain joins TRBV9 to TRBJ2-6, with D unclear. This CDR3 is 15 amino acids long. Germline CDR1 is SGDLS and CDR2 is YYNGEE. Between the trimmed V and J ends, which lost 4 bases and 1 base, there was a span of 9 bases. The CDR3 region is CASSPEESGANVLTF. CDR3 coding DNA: TGTGCCAGCAGCCCGGAAGAGTCTGGGGCCAACGTCCTGACTTTC.

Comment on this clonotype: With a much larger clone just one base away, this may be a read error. The CDR3 coding sequence is TGTGCCAGCAGCACCCGACAGGCGGGCTATGGCTACACCTTC. Amino acid sequence: CASSTRQAGYGYTF. This chain connects TRBV3-1 to TRBJ1-2; D is perhaps TRBD1 (6 bases). The CDR3 is 14 amino acids. Between the trimmed V and J ends, which lost 5 bases and 4 bases, there was a span of 14 bases. The germline CDR1 and CDR2 sequences are LGHDT and YNNKEL (reference sequence).

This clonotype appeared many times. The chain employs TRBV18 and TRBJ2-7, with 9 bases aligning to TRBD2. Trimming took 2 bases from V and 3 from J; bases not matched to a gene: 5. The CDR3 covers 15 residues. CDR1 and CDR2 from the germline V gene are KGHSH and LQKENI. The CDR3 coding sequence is TGTGCCAGCTCACCAGAGGGACTAGCTGGCTACGAGCAGTACTTC. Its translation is CASSPEGLAGYEQYF.

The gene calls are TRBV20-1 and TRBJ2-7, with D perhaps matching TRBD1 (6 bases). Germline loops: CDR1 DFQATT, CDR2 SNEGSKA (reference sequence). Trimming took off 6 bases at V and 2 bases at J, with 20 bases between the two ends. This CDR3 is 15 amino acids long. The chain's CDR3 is CSARQSGTTTYEQYF. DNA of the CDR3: TGCAGTGCCCGCCAAAGTGGGACAACAACCTACGAGCAGTACTTC.

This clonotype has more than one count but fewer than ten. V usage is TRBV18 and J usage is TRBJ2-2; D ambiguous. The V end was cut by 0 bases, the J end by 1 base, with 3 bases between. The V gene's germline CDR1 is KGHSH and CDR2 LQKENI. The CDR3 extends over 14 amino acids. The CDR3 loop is CASSPPVNTGELFF. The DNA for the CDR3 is TGTGCCAGCTCACCACCTGTGAACACCGGGGAGCTGTTTTTT. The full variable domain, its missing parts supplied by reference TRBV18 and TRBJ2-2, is NAGVMQNPRHLVRRRGQEARLRCSPMKGHSHVYWYRQLPEEGLKFMVYLQKENIIDESGMPKERFSAEFPKEGPSILRIQQVVRGDSAAYFCASSPPVNTGELFFGEGSRLTVL.